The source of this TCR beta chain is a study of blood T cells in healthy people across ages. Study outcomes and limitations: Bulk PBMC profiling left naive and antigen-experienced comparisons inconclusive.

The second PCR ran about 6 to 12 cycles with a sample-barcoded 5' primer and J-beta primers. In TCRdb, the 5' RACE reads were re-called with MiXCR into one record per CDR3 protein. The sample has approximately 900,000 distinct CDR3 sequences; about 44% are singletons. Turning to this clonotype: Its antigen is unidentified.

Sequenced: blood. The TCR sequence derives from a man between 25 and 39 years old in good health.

The chain's CDR3 is CASTVLQGHEQYF. The CDR3 bases are TGTGCCAGCACGGTCCTACAAGGCCACGAGCAGTACTTC. This rearrangement joins TRBV6-1 to TRBJ2-7; unclear D gene. Germline values: CDR1 MNHNS, CDR2 SASEGT. V dropped 7 bases and J dropped 5 bases, with 15 bases sitting between them. CDR3 length: 13 amino acids.